The source of this TCR beta chain is a study of blood T cell repertoires in COVID-19. Study-wide context: Nucleic acid was either cDNA or gDNA, and it came from T cells, B-cell-depleted T cells, or PBMCs.

Participants came from around 25 US areas, aged roughly 18 to 95 years. Exposed participants encountered a COVID-19 case during the 2 weeks preceding study entry. Authors' processing steps: Scientists estimated how many nucleated cells there were by amplifying reference gene primers. Some clones are missing from TCRdb's copy, which holds only in-frame ones; the method was immunoSEQ multiplex PCR. V and J calls and clone size follow that table, whereas D and trimming were derived from the DNA. This table holds about 140,000 clones, about 80% found once. The sequenced material came from PBMCs or T cells enriched from blood (not recorded which). The receptor was derived from a woman aged 18-29 years who had been exposed to COVID-19.

The CDR3 loop is CATDRGLNNEQFF. The CDR3 bases are TGTGCCACCGACAGGGGGCTTAATAATGAGCAGTTCTTC. This chain uses TRBV25-1 with TRBJ2-1; TRBD1 agrees at 10 bases. CDR1 and CDR2 (germline): MGHDK, SYGVNS. This CDR3 has 13 residues. Trimming at V came to 10 bases and at J to 7 bases, leaving 7 bases not matched to a gene.